One sample yielded the 6 T cell receptor beta chains listed below, sequenced in a study of blood T cell repertoires in COVID-19. Assay used: immunoSEQ multiplex PCR; TCRdb lists only in-frame clones, some missing. Counted here are fewer than 450,000 clones, approximately 89% occurring once; the ten biggest clones make up around 12%. What was sequenced was peripheral blood. The origin of the receptors is a woman in her forties or fifties with COVID-19, enrolled during active disease.

The rearrangement links TRBV5-5 to TRBJ2-2; tentative D call: TRBD2 (7 bases). Germline V gene data show CDR1 as SGHKS and CDR2 as YYEKEE (reference sequence). There are 14 residues in the CDR3. V gave up 4 bases and J gave up 6 bases, with 13 bases separating them. CDR3: CASSVSGGSGELFF. The CDR3 bases are TGTGCCAGCAGCGTATCGGGGGGCTCCGGGGAGCTGTTTTTT.

The chain employs TRBV6-5 and TRBJ2-7, with TRBD1 identical over 10 bases. V gave up 5 bases and J gave up 8 bases; unmatched junction bases: 9. CDR1 is MNHEY, CDR2 SVGAGI, per germline. This CDR3 contains 14 residues. This CDR3 is CASSPGTGEVKQYF. The CDR3 DNA reads as TGTGCCAGCAGTCCCGGGACAGGGGAGGTAAAGCAGTACTTC.

The chain has TRBV6-1 and TRBJ1-4; TRBD1 matches at 7 bases. CDR3 length equals 14 residues. J lost 7 bases, V lost 3 bases, and 5 bases had no gene match. Germline V CDR1 and CDR2: MNHNS, SASEGT. CDR3 sequence (DNA): TGTGCCAGCAGTGAGGGGACAGCCGTTGAAAAACTGTTTTTT. It is translated as CASSEGTAVEKLFF.

The rearrangement links TRBV7-8 to TRBJ2-1, with 9 bases that match TRBD1. The CDR3 runs 19 residues. The V and J ends lost 1 base and 1 base, in that order; junction bases with no gene match: 11. Germline CDR1 reads SGHVS; CDR2 reads FQNEAQ. The CDR3 DNA follows: TGTGCCAGCAGCTTAGTTGGAACAGGGGGCGTAGGGTCCTACAATGAGCAGTTCTTC. This encodes CASSLVGTGGVGSYNEQFF.

V usage is TRBV30 and J usage is TRBJ1-1, with D tentatively TRBD1 (5 bases). The CDR3 sequence is 12 residues long. Germline loops: CDR1 GTSNPN, CDR2 SVGIG (reference sequence). Trimming left V 2 bases short and J 6 bases short, with 10 bases between. CDR3 sequence reads: CAWSRTPAEAFF. CDR3 sequence (DNA): TGTGCCTGGAGTCGGACACCGGCTGAAGCTTTCTTT.

The chain couples TRBV6-5 to TRBJ2-2; D is unclear. Deletions cut 8 bases from V and 6 bases from J, with 16 bases between. Germline V gene data show CDR1 as MNHEY and CDR2 as SVGAGI. This CDR3 contains 14 residues. CDR3 bases: TGTGCCAGCCTTCGAGCAGGCCCCCCCGGGGAGCTGTTTTTT. This codes for CASLRAGPPGELFF.